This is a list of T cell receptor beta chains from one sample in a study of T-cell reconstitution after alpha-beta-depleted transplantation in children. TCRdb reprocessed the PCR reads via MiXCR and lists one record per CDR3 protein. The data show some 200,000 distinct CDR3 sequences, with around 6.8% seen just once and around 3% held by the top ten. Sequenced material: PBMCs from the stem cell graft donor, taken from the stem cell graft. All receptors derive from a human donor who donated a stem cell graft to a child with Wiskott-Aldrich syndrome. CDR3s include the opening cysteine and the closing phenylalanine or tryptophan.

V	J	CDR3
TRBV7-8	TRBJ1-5	CASSLAYQPQHF
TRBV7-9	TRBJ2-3	CASSGLGLYSTDTQYF
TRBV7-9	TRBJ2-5	CASSQKGETQYF
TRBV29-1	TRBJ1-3	CSGHGGNTIYF
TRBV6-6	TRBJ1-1	CASSYSYAGEAFF
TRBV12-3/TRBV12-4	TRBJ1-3	CASSGQSASGNTIYF
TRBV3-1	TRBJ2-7	CASSPPPFCFEQYF
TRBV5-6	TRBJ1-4	CASSLRRYNEKLFF
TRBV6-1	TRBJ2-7	CASSSGTFDYEQYF
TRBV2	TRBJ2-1	CASSPLDVTPRSSYEQFF
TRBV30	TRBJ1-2	CAWSPGTGGYGYTF
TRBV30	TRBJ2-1	CAWSGTGTRTYNEQFF
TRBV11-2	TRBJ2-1	CASNKNTGTSGNRQQFF
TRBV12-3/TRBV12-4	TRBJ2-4	CAFSFIFGEGTGAKNIQYF
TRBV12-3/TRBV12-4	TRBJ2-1	CASSFATGSRGLGNEQFF
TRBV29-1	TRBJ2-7	CSVASGGFYEQYF
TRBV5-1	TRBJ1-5	CASSPGQGDQPQHF
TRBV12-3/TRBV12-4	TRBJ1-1	CASSLYRPTEAFF
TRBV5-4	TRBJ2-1	CASSFPSGSDNEQFF